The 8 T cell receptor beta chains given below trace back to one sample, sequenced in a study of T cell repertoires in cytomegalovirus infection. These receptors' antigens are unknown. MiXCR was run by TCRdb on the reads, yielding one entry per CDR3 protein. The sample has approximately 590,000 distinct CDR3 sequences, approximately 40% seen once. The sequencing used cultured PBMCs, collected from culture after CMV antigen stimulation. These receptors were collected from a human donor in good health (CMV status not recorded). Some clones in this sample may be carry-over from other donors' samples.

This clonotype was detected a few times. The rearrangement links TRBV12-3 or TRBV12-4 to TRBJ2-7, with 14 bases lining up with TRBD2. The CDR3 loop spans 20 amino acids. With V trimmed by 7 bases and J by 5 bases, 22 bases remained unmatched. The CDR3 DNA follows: TGTGCCAGCACCCTAACAGAGAAAGACCACGGGACTAGCGGGGGCGACGAGCAGTACTTC. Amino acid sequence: CASTLTEKDHGTSGGDEQYF.

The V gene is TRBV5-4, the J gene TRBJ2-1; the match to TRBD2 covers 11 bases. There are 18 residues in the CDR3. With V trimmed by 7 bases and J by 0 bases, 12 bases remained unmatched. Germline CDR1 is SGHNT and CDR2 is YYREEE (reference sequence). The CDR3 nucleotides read TGTGCCAGCGGAAAAGAAATAGCGGGGGGGAACTCCTACAATGAGCAGTTCTTC. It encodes CASGKEIAGGNSYNEQFF.

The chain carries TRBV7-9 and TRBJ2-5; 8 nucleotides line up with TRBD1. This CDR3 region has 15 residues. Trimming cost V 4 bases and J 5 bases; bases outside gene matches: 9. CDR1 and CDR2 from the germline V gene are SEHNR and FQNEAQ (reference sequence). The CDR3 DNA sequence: TGTGCCAGCAGCTCGGGACAGGTTGAAGTGGAGACCCAGTACTTC. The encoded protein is CASSSGQVEVETQYF.

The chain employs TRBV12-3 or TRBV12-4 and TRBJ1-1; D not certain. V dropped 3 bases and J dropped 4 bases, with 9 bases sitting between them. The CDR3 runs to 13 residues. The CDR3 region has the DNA TGTGCCAGCAGTTTCCCCTCTCTCACTGAAGCTTTCTTT. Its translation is CASSFPSLTEAFF.

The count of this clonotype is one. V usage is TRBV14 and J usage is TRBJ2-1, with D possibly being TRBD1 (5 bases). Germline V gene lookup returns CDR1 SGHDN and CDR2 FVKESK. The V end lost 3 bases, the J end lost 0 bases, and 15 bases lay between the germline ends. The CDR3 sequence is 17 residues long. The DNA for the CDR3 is TGTGCCAGCAGCCAGATCAGGGTTTCGAGCTCCTACAATGAGCAGTTCTTC. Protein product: CASSQIRVSSSYNEQFF.

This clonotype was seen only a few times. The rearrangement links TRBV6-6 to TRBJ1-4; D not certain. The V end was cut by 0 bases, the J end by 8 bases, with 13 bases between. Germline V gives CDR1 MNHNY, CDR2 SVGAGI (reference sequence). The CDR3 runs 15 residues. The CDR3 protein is CASSYSGLGSEKLFF. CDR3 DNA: TGTGCCAGCAGTTACTCCGGGTTAGGGTCAGAAAAACTGTTTTTT.

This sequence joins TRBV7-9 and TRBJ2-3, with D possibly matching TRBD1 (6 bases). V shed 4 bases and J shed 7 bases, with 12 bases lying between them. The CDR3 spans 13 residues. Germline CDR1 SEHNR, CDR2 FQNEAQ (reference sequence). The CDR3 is CASSSGGTYTQYF. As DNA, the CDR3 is TGTGCCAGCAGCTCTGGGGGCACGTATACGCAGTATTTT.

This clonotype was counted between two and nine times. The CDR3 sequence is CASSAGVNQPQHF. CDR3 bases: TGTGCCAGTAGTGCCGGGGTCAATCAGCCCCAGCATTTT. The chain joins TRBV19 to TRBJ1-5; D is unclear. V lost 5 bases and J 3 bases, leaving 8 bases between the germline ends. Germline values: CDR1 LNHDA, CDR2 SQIVND (reference sequence). The CDR3 extends over 13 amino acids.